These 27 T cell receptor beta chains share one sample of origin, sequenced in a study of blood T cell repertoires in COVID-19. Sequencing used immunoSEQ multiplex PCR; TCRdb keeps in-frame clones, though not all of them. There are roughly 290,000 clones in the sample; approximately 86% occur only once, and approximately 2.2% lies in the top ten. Sequencing was performed on peripheral blood. These TCRs come from a woman in her twenties or thirties who had recovered from COVID-19.

V gene TRBV11-2 combines with J gene TRBJ2-1; 9 nucleotides agree with TRBD2. The CDR3 contains 16 residues. The J segment lost 4 bases and the V segment lost 0 bases, leaving 4 bases of the junction unmatched. Germline V gene lookup returns CDR1 SGHAT and CDR2 FQNNGV. For the CDR3, the DNA is TGTGCCAGCAGCTTAGATCTAGCGGGGACGTACAATGAGCAGTTCTTC. Protein sequence: CASSLDLAGTYNEQFF.

The gene calls are TRBV19 and TRBJ2-1; D is possibly TRBD2 (6 bases). V lost 5 bases and J lost 3, with 17 bases in between. Germline loops: CDR1 LNHDA, CDR2 SQIVND (reference sequence). CDR3 length: 16 amino acids. The CDR3 DNA reads TGTGCCAGTAGTTCCCAATCTCGGACTAACTACAATGAGCAGTTCTTC. Translated: CASSSQSRTNYNEQFF.

V gene TRBV28 combines with J gene TRBJ1-2, with 7 positions matching TRBD1. V lost 4 bases and J lost 2; bases outside the gene matches: 4. This CDR3 is 14 amino acids long. Germline lookup yields CDR1 MDHEN and CDR2 SYDVKM. The CDR3 loop reads CASSSLQGNYGYTF. The CDR3 DNA reads as TGTGCCAGCAGTTCCCTACAGGGGAACTATGGCTACACCTTC.

V and J are TRBV4-2 and TRBJ1-5, with TRBD1 matching over 9 bases. Germline assignment: CDR1 LGHNA and CDR2 YNFKEQ. This CDR3 region has 15 residues. V lost 1 base to trimming and J lost 7 bases; unmatched junction nucleotides: 5. The CDR3 coding sequence is TGTGCCAGCAGCCAAGGACAGGGGGAATACCAGCCCCAGCATTTT. Protein product: CASSQGQGEYQPQHF.

The chain uses TRBV3-1 (or the pseudogene TRBV3-2) and TRBJ1-2, with unresolved D. V was pared by 3 bases and J by 5 bases, with 10 bases between. This CDR3 region has 13 residues. Per the germline V gene, CDR1 is LGHDT and CDR2 is YNNKEL (reference sequence). The CDR3 loop reads CASSHGETYGYTF. The CDR3, as DNA: TGTGCCAGCAGCCACGGGGAGACTTATGGCTACACCTTC.

The V gene is TRBV10-3, the J gene TRBJ1-4; no clear D. This CDR3 has 13 residues. Germline V lookup: CDR1 ENHRY, CDR2 SYGVKD. Trimming took 4 bases from V and 4 from J, leaving 7 bases between them. The CDR3, as DNA: TGTGCCATCAGTGGAGCAATTAATGAAAAACTGTTTTTT. It codes for CAISGAINEKLFF.

This clone came up once. This chain links TRBV6-5 with TRBJ1-2; D is unclear. Germline V CDR1 and CDR2: MNHEY, SVGAGI. The CDR3 spans 13 residues. V lost 6 bases and J lost 8, with 16 bases in between. The DNA of the CDR3 is TGTGCCAGCAGCCTTGAGCAAGACGGGGGCTACACCTTC. Protein sequence: CASSLEQDGGYTF.

The chain recombines TRBV27 with TRBJ2-3, with D possibly matching TRBD2 (6 bases). Trimming left V 7 bases short and J 3 bases short, with 14 bases between. Germline values: CDR1 MNHEY, CDR2 SMNVEV (reference sequence). The CDR3 contains 14 residues. CDR3 coding DNA: TGTGCCAGCACGGGCGTCGCGGGGACAGATACGCAGTATTTT. It is translated as CASTGVAGTDTQYF.

This chain links TRBV19 with TRBJ1-2, with 9 nucleotides matching TRBD1. Germline V gene data show CDR1 as LNHDA and CDR2 as SQIVND (reference sequence). Germline trimming cut 5 bases from V and 1 base from J; bases unmatched to any gene: 8. This CDR3 is 16 amino acids long. CDR3: CASSPGTGTYNYGYTF. CDR3 DNA: TGTGCCAGTAGTCCCGGGACAGGGACATATAACTATGGCTACACCTTC.

The CDR3 sequence: CASSLDETGVYEQYF. DNA of the CDR3: TGTGCCAGCAGCTTGGACGAGACAGGCGTTTACGAGCAGTACTTC. This chain links TRBV5-5 with TRBJ2-7, with D maybe TRBD1 (6 bases). The CDR3 length is 15 residues. The V end lost 0 bases, the J end lost 4 bases, and 14 bases lay between the germline ends. The V gene's germline CDR1 is SGHKS and CDR2 YYEKEE (reference sequence).

The chain links TRBV24-1 to TRBJ2-2, with no clear D. In germline, CDR1 is KGHDR, CDR2 SFDVKD. Trimming pared 9 bases from V and 1 base from J, leaving 5 bases between. The CDR3 contains 12 residues. CDR3 region: CATPGNTGELFF. The CDR3 bases are TGTGCCACCCCCGGGAACACCGGGGAGCTGTTTTTT.

This chain uses TRBV5-1 with TRBJ2-2; 9 bases are a match to TRBD1. Trimming at V came to 0 bases and at J to 3 bases, leaving 15 bases not matched to a gene. Germline CDR1 SGHRS, CDR2 YFSETQ. This CDR3 spans 20 amino acids. The CDR3 bases are TGCGCCAGCAGCTTGGACCCGCGCCGGACAGGGGCCTCGTACACCGGGGAGCTGTTTTTT. It codes for CASSLDPRRTGASYTGELFF.

V is TRBV6-5 and J is TRBJ2-3, with D unresolved. The V gene's germline CDR1 is MNHEY and CDR2 SVGAGI. Trimming removed 5 bases at V and 6 bases at J, with 12 bases between. This CDR3 contains 13 residues. The CDR3 spells CASSRAILDTQYF. The CDR3 nucleotides read TGTGCCAGCAGTCGTGCGATCCTGGATACGCAGTATTTT.

This chain links TRBV28 with TRBJ2-5; D uncertain. Germline V gene sequence: CDR1 MDHEN, CDR2 SYDVKM. V lost 2 bases to trimming and J lost 5 bases, with 9 bases between them. The CDR3 runs to 13 residues. CDR3 protein: CASSLDWSETQYF. For the CDR3, the DNA is TGTGCCAGCAGTTTAGACTGGAGTGAGACCCAGTACTTC.

The chain carries TRBV28 and TRBJ2-2; 9 positions agree with TRBD2. Germline lookup yields CDR1 MDHEN and CDR2 SYDVKM. This CDR3 is 15 amino acids long. V trimming: 2 bases; J trimming: 6 bases; junction bases outside the gene matches: 4. CDR3 coding DNA: TGTGCCAGCAGTTTAGGTAGCGGGGGTCCCGGGGAGCTGTTTTTT. This encodes CASSLGSGGPGELFF.

The chain recombines TRBV19 with TRBJ2-7; D remains ambiguous. The CDR3 covers 12 residues. Trimming pared 5 bases from V and 4 bases from J, leaving 9 bases between. Germline CDR1 and CDR2: LNHDA and SQIVND (reference sequence). The CDR3 region has the DNA TGTGCCAGTAGTCTATCAAGATACGAGCAGTACTTC. It codes for CASSLSRYEQYF.

This clone came up once. The CDR3 DNA reads as TGTGCCAGCAGCGCCAATGCCGGGACAGCTTCCTACGAGCAGTACTTC. Encoded protein: CASSANAGTASYEQYF. The chain employs TRBV7-2 and TRBJ2-7; TRBD1 matches at 7 bases. J lost 1 base, V lost 5 bases, and 11 bases had no gene match. Per the germline V gene, CDR1 is SGHTA and CDR2 is FQGNSA. The CDR3 has 16 residues.

The table lists this clone with a count of one. J is TRBJ2-7 and V is TRBV25-1; tentative D call: TRBD1 (6 bases). Germline CDR1 reads MGHDK; CDR2 reads SYGVNS. The CDR3 has 11 amino acids. V shed 9 bases and J shed 3 bases, with 9 bases lying between them. The CDR3 protein is CARRTVYEQYF. The CDR3 DNA is TGTGCCAGGAGGACAGTCTACGAGCAGTACTTC.

CDR3 DNA: TGTGCCAGCAGCCTCCCTGGCAATCAGCCCCAGCATTTT. Translated: CASSLPGNQPQHF. The V gene is TRBV7-9, the J gene TRBJ1-5; D is unclear. The germline CDR1 and CDR2 sequences are SEHNR and FQNEAQ (reference sequence). This CDR3 has 13 residues. Trimming cost V 5 bases and J 2 bases, with 7 bases left between them. Together with reference TRBV7-9 and TRBJ1-5, the CDR3 gives the full variable domain: DTGVSQNPRHKITKRGQNVTFRCDPISEHNRLYWYRQTLGQGPEFLTYFQNEAQLEKSRLLSDRFSAERPKGSFSTLEIQRTEQGDSAMYLCASSLPGNQPQHFGDGTRLSIL.

The CDR3 sequence is CASSNSGGSGNTIYF. As DNA, the CDR3 is TGTGCCAGCAGCAACTCAGGGGGCTCTGGAAACACCATATATTTT. The chain uses TRBV5-4 and TRBJ1-3, with TRBD1 identical over 7 bases. Germline V gene data show CDR1 as SGHNT and CDR2 as YYREEE (reference sequence). Trimming took 4 bases from V and 0 from J; bases not matched to a gene: 4. The CDR3 is 15 amino acids.

The rearrangement joins TRBV28 to TRBJ2-7; the match to TRBD1 covers 10 bases. Germline V lookup: CDR1 MDHEN, CDR2 SYDVKM. The J segment lost 0 bases and the V segment lost 5 bases, leaving 1 base of the junction unmatched. The CDR3 is 14 amino acids. CDR3 residues: CASSRTGGSYEQYF. Written as DNA, the CDR3 is TGTGCCAGCAGTCGGACAGGGGGCTCCTACGAGCAGTACTTC. Together with reference TRBV28 and TRBJ2-7, the CDR3 gives the full variable domain: DVKVTQSSRYLVKRTGEKVFLECVQDMDHENMFWYRQDPGLGLRLIYFSYDVKMKEKGDIPEGYSVSREKKERFSLILESASTNQTSMYLCASSRTGGSYEQYFGPGTRLTVT.

V usage is TRBV5-1 and J usage is TRBJ2-5; TRBD2 aligns across 9 bases. CDR1 and CDR2 from the germline V gene are SGHRS and YFSETQ. The CDR3 sequence is 16 residues long. J gave up 0 bases and V 4 bases, and 7 bases lay outside the gene matches. CDR3: CASSGTSGLYQETQYF. The CDR3 DNA is TGCGCCAGCAGCGGAACTAGCGGGTTGTACCAAGAGACCCAGTACTTC.

This rearrangement joins TRBV29-1 to TRBJ2-1; 10 bases agree with TRBD2. The CDR3 is 14 amino acids. Germline V gene lookup returns CDR1 SQVTM and CDR2 ANQGSEA. After removal of 3 bases from V and 10 bases from J, the junction contained 9 bases not matched to a gene. In DNA form, the CDR3 reads TGCAGCGTTGATAGGAGCGGGGGGGAGAGGGAGCAGTTCTTC. Translating it yields CSVDRSGGEREQFF.

The chain recombines TRBV24-1 with TRBJ2-1; D possibly corresponds to TRBD1 (5 bases). The germline V and J ends were trimmed by 0 bases and 10 bases, with 9 bases remaining between them. Germline assignment: CDR1 KGHDR and CDR2 SFDVKD. This CDR3 has 13 residues. Here the CDR3 DNA reads TGTGCCACCAGTGATTTGCCGGCAGGGGAGCAGTTCTTC. Translated: CATSDLPAGEQFF.

The chain has TRBV10-1 and TRBJ2-1, with TRBD1 identical over 7 bases. The CDR3 spans 15 residues. The V gene end was trimmed by 0 bases and the J gene end by 6 bases; junction bases not matched to a gene: 5. Germline-derived CDR1 and CDR2 are WNHNN and SYGVQD (reference sequence). CDR3 nucleotides: TGCGCCAGCAGTGAGTCTAAGGGGGCGGGCAATGAGCAGTTCTTC. Its translation is CASSESKGAGNEQFF.

This chain uses TRBV4-2 with TRBJ2-5, with D maybe TRBD2 (5 bases). CDR3 length equals 18 residues. Trimming took 0 bases from V and 5 from J, leaving 22 bases between them. Germline V gene sequence: CDR1 LGHNA, CDR2 YNFKEQ. CDR3 residues: CASSQEERSGIHTETQYF. The CDR3 nucleotides are TGTGCCAGCAGCCAAGAAGAACGGTCCGGGATCCACACGGAGACCCAGTACTTC.

The chain links TRBV29-1 to TRBJ1-1, with D possibly matching TRBD1 (5 bases). CDR1 SQVTM and CDR2 ANQGSEA come from the germline V gene. The CDR3 covers 12 residues. V was shortened by 5 bases and J by 5 bases, with 12 bases between the two germline ends. CDR3 sequence (DNA): TGCAGCGTTTTGGGGGGAGGAACTGAAGCTTTCTTT. Residues: CSVLGGGTEAFF.